Here is one TCR beta chain with its context. Its recognized antigen is unknown. Base qualities are missing; no much larger clone stands one base away. V lost 0 bases and J lost 12 bases; the stretch between them is 18 bases long. The germline V gene yields SQVTM for CDR1 and ANQGSEA for CDR2. The CDR3 numbers 14 residues from cysteine through phenylalanine. The kept DNA is CDR3 alone, 42 bases in frame from the first base. The sample belongs to a study of blood T cell repertoires in COVID-19 (dated by TCRdb to 2019 to 2021). About the study as a whole: Samples from collaborators originated in the United States, Italy and Spain and spanned both the acute and convalescent phases of COVID-19. The prospective study material was composed of cDNA or gDNA derived from T cells, B-cell-depleted T cells, or PBMCs. Deeply sampled blood TCRbeta repertoires from subjects exposed to, actively infected with, or recovered from COVID-19 were included in the dataset. The repertoires were released in a freely available public database intended as a resource for research on the immune response to SARS-CoV-2. Samples were obtained from the ongoing ImmuneRACE study (first 160 participants) and from over 1,000 subjects provided by 6 global collaborators. Sample metadata almost always included a de-identified subject ID, COVID-19 status, age in years and sex. Where available, HLA class I and class II types were obtained from metadata supplied by the sample provider rather than from assay-based typing. Points the paper makes about the study in general: The quantity of clinical and demographic metadata differed by source and by participant and was supplied without curation.

Collaborating institutions collected whole blood in K2EDTA tubes following their own protocols. For TCRbeta analysis, collaborator samples were shipped as frozen whole blood, as isolated PBMCs, or as DNA extracted from either sample type. TCRbeta CDR3 regions were amplified from genomic DNA using the immunoSEQ Assay, a bias-controlled multiplex PCR. As for how the authors treated the data: The number of nucleated cells in each sample was estimated from the amplification of reference gene primers within the assay. Sequence reads were collapsed and filtered to measure the absolute abundance of every unique TCRbeta CDR3 rearrangement. For each sample, productive Simpson clonality was calculated as the square root of Simpson's diversity index over productive rearrangements. This immuneACCESS table, as held by TCRdb, lists in-frame sequences with V and J called but not all clones. Of the missing ones, under half trace to an unresolved V gene in checked studies; the others have no known cause. V and J calls and clone size are copied from that table; D and trimming were computed from the DNA. This sample gives 130,000 or so clones in total; roughly three quarters of them show up just once. Jointly, the top ten make up over 7% of the sample.

Specimen: peripheral blood. This chain is built from TRBV29-1 and TRBJ2-1, and the D gene may be TRBD1, 5 bases matching. The clonotype originates from a human donor in a cohort sampled during active COVID-19. The CDR3: CSVEDRVRQRGQFF. DNA sequence: TGCAGCGTTGAAGATCGAGTACGCCAAAGGGGGCAGTTCTTC.